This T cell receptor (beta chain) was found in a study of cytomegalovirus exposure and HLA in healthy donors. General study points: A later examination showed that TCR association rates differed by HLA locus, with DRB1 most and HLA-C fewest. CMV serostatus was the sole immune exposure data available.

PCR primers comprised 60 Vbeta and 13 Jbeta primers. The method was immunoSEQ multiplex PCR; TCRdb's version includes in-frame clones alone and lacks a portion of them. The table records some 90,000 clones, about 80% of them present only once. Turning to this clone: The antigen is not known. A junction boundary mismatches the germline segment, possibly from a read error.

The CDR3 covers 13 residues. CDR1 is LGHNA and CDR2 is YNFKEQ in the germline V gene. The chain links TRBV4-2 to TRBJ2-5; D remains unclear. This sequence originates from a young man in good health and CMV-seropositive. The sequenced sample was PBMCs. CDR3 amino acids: CAGSLGRQETQYF. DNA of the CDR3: TGTGCCGGCAGCCTGGGCCGGCAAGAGACCCAGTACTTC.